The T cell receptor beta chain described here comes from a study of blood T cell repertoires in COVID-19. CDR3 length equals 16 residues. Germline CDR1 reads SGHTA; CDR2 reads FQGNSA. V dropped 5 bases and J dropped 6; count of bases not matched to a gene: 11. TCRdb's table, derived via immunoSEQ multiplex PCR, lists solely in-frame clones and lacks some. The sample has approximately 150,000 clones; approximately 85% are singletons. Sequenced sample: peripheral blood. The TCR sequence derives from a man aged 55 to 70 with active or convalescent COVID-19. The V gene is TRBV7-2, the J gene TRBJ1-1, with 11 bases that match TRBD1. The CDR3 is CASSPWTGGSLAEAFF. The DNA of the CDR3 is TGTGCCAGCAGCCCATGGACAGGGGGCTCATTGGCTGAAGCTTTCTTT.